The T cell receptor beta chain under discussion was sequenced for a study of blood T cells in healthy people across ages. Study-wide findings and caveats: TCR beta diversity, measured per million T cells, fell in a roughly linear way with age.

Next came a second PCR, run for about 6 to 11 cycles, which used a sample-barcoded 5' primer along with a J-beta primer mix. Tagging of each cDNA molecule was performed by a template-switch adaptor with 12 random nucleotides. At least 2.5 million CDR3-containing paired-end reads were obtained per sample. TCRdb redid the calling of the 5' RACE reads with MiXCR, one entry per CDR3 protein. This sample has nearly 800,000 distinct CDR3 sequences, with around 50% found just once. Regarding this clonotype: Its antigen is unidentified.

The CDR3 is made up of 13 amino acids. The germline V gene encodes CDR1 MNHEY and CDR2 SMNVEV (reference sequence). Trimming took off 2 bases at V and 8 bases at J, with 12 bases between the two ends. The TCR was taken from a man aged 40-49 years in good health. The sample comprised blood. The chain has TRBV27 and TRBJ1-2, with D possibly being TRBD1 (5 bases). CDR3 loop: CASSLRQGWGYTF. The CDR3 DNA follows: TGTGCCAGCAGTTTAAGGCAGGGATGGGGCTACACCTTC.